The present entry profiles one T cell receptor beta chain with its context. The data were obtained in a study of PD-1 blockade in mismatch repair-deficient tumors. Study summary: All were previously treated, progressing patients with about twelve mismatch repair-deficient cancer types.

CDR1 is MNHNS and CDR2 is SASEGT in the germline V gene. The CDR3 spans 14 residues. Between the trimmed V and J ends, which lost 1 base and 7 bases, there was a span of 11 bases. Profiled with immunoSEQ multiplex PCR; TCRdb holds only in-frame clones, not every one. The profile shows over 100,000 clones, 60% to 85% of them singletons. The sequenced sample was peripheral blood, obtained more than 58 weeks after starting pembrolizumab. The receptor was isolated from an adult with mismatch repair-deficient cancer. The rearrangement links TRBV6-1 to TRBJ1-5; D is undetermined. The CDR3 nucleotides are TGTGCCAGCAGTGAAGGGGTGGTCATGCAGCCCCAGCATTTT. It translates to CASSEGVVMQPQHF.